This is a list of T cell receptor beta chains from one sample in a study of shared T cell receptors in the human thymus. The protocol was immunoSEQ multiplex PCR, while the TCRdb copy is restricted to in-frame clones and leaves out a portion. The data hold about 730,000 clones, with approximately 85% observed a single time. These records were also assigned to another study, of human thymus T cells.

Specimen: thymocytes. Receptor source: a girl under three years old with a congenital heart defect. CDR3s include the opening cysteine and the closing phenylalanine or tryptophan. The order of the fields is clone size, V gene, J gene, D gene, CDR3 DNA, CDR3 protein. The D gene is left open where the match is weak. The size of a clone is reported for some rows only, either as once, few or many, or as a class for expanded clones.

clone_size: NA
v_call: TRBV27
j_call: TRBJ1-2
d_call: TRBD1
cdr3_nt: TGTGCCAGCAGTTCTCGAGACAGGGGGCGCGCAGGCTATGGCTACACCTTC
cdr3_aa: CASSSRDRGRAGYGYTF

clone_size: NA
v_call: TRBV7-2
j_call: TRBJ1-6
d_call: TRBD1
cdr3_nt: TGTGCCAGCAGCTCCGGTGAGGGACAGCTTTGGAATTCCCCCCTCCACTTT
cdr3_aa: CASSSGEGQLWNSPLHF

clone_size: NA
v_call: TRBV14
j_call: TRBJ1-1
d_call: TRBD1
cdr3_nt: TGTGCCAGCAGCCGACAGGGAGGGAACACTGAAGCTTTCTTT
cdr3_aa: CASSRQGGNTEAFF

clone_size: NA
v_call: TRBV18
j_call: TRBJ1-1
d_call: NA
cdr3_nt: TGTGCCAGCTCTCCCAACGACAGCCCGAACACTGAAGCTTTCTTT
cdr3_aa: CASSPNDSPNTEAFF

clone_size: NA
v_call: TRBV19
j_call: TRBJ1-2
d_call: TRBD1
cdr3_nt: TGTGCCAGTAACAGGGGCCGCTATGGCTACACCTTC
cdr3_aa: CASNRGRYGYTF

clone_size: NA
v_call: TRBV27
j_call: TRBJ2-7
d_call: TRBD1
cdr3_nt: TGTGCCAGCAGTTCCCGGGACAGGGGTTACGAGCAGTACTTC
cdr3_aa: CASSSRDRGYEQYF

clone_size: NA
v_call: TRBV7-8
j_call: TRBJ1-2
d_call: NA
cdr3_nt: TGTGCCAGCAGCTTAAATTTTGGTGTGTGGCAGCGTTCTAACTATGGCTACACCTTC
cdr3_aa: CASSLNFGVWQRSNYGYTF

clone_size: NA
v_call: TRBV5-1
j_call: TRBJ1-2
d_call: TRBD1
cdr3_nt: TGCGCCAGCAGCTTTGACAGGGCCCAGACCCCTTGGGGCTACACCTTC
cdr3_aa: CASSFDRAQTPWGYTF

clone_size: NA
v_call: TRBV5-1
j_call: TRBJ2-3
d_call: NA
cdr3_nt: TGCGCCAGCAGCTATGACTACAACTCAGATACGCAGTATTTT
cdr3_aa: CASSYDYNSDTQYF

clone_size: NA
v_call: TRBV6-5
j_call: TRBJ1-3
d_call: NA
cdr3_nt: TGTGCCAGCAGTTCCCCAGGGTTAATAGGAAACACCATATATTTT
cdr3_aa: CASSSPGLIGNTIYF

clone_size: NA
v_call: TRBV6-6
j_call: TRBJ1-3
d_call: NA
cdr3_nt: TGTGCCAGCAGTTACTCCCTTCGAACTACTGGTGACACCATATATTTT
cdr3_aa: CASSYSLRTTGDTIYF

clone_size: NA
v_call: TRBV27
j_call: TRBJ2-5
d_call: TRBD2
cdr3_nt: TGTGCCAGCAGTTCCACCCCAACTAGCGGGGCTCACTTAGAACATAAACAAGAGACCCAGTACTTC
cdr3_aa: CASSSTPTSGAHLEHKQETQYF

clone_size: NA
v_call: TRBV6-5
j_call: TRBJ1-5
d_call: TRBD1
cdr3_nt: TGTGCCAGCCGACAGGGGAGGCAGCCCCAGCATTTT
cdr3_aa: CASRQGRQPQHF

clone_size: NA
v_call: TRBV19
j_call: TRBJ1-2
d_call: TRBD1
cdr3_nt: TGTGCCAGTAGTATATTTTATTCAACCCGGGACAGGGTGTCGGAGGACTATGGCTACACCTTC
cdr3_aa: CASSIFYSTRDRVSEDYGYTF

clone_size: NA
v_call: TRBV7-9
j_call: TRBJ2-2
d_call: NA
cdr3_nt: TGTGCCAGCACCTTAGACAGTCAAAACACCGGGGAGCTGTTTTTT
cdr3_aa: CASTLDSQNTGELFF

clone_size: NA
v_call: TRBV2
j_call: TRBJ2-3
d_call: TRBD2
cdr3_nt: TGTGCCAGCAGTGCCGGGACTAGCGGGGGCAACACAGATACGCAGTATTTT
cdr3_aa: CASSAGTSGGNTDTQYF

clone_size: NA
v_call: TRBV28
j_call: TRBJ1-1
d_call: NA
cdr3_nt: TGTGCCAGCAGAACCATATACCAGGGTCCCCCTGAAGCTTTCTTT
cdr3_aa: CASRTIYQGPPEAFF

clone_size: NA
v_call: TRBV5-1
j_call: TRBJ1-4
d_call: TRBD1
cdr3_nt: TGCGCCAGCAGCCCGGGTGACAGGGGAATCACTCTTGACTTTCCCGAAAAACTGTTTTTT
cdr3_aa: CASSPGDRGITLDFPEKLFF

clone_size: NA
v_call: TRBV19
j_call: TRBJ1-2
d_call: NA
cdr3_nt: TGTGCCAGTAGTATCGTTGTCCAGGGGTTCGGTCGCTATGGCTACACCTTC
cdr3_aa: CASSIVVQGFGRYGYTF

clone_size: NA
v_call: TRBV6-6
j_call: TRBJ1-6
d_call: TRBD1
cdr3_nt: TGTGCCAGCAGCCAAGCGAAGGGGGCGATGGGGTCACCCCTCCACTTT
cdr3_aa: CASSQAKGAMGSPLHF

clone_size: NA
v_call: TRBV5-4
j_call: TRBJ2-5
d_call: TRBD2
cdr3_nt: TGTGCCAGCAGCCGTGGACTAGCGGGGGGGAGAGAGACCCAGTACTTC
cdr3_aa: CASSRGLAGGRETQYF

clone_size: NA
v_call: TRBV19
j_call: TRBJ1-1
d_call: NA
cdr3_nt: TGTGCCAGTAGTATAAACGGGCGTGTTTCGATAGGGAGGGGGACTGAAGCTTTCTTT
cdr3_aa: CASSINGRVSIGRGTEAFF

clone_size: NA
v_call: TRBV27
j_call: TRBJ2-2
d_call: TRBD1
cdr3_nt: TGTGCCAGCAGTCCGACCTTGGAGACAGGGCCCTACCGTAGCACCGGGGAGCTGTTTTTT
cdr3_aa: CASSPTLETGPYRSTGELFF

clone_size: NA
v_call: TRBV5-6
j_call: TRBJ2-1
d_call: NA
cdr3_nt: TGTGCCAGCAGCCCCCCCCAGGGGCTGGGGTACAATGAGCAGTTCTTC
cdr3_aa: CASSPPQGLGYNEQFF

clone_size: NA
v_call: TRBV5-8
j_call: TRBJ2-7
d_call: TRBD1
cdr3_nt: TGTGCCAGCAGCTTGGGGGTCCGGGACAGGGACTACGAGCAGTACTTC
cdr3_aa: CASSLGVRDRDYEQYF

clone_size: NA
v_call: TRBV6-1
j_call: TRBJ1-1
d_call: NA
cdr3_nt: TGTGCCAGCGGAAGGGGAATCGCTGAAGCTTTCTTT
cdr3_aa: CASGRGIAEAFF

clone_size: NA
v_call: TRBV9
j_call: TRBJ1-1
d_call: TRBD1
cdr3_nt: TGTGCCAGCAGCGTAGTATTAAAGGGGACAGCCTTTAACACTGAAGCTTTCTTT
cdr3_aa: CASSVVLKGTAFNTEAFF

clone_size: NA
v_call: TRBV28
j_call: TRBJ2-2
d_call: NA
cdr3_nt: TGTGCCAGCAGTACTGACAGGCTTTTCACCGGGGAGCTGTTTTTT
cdr3_aa: CASSTDRLFTGELFF

clone_size: NA
v_call: TRBV30
j_call: TRBJ2-5
d_call: TRBD2
cdr3_nt: TGTGCCGGGGGACTAGCGGGGGGTAAAGAGACCCAGTACTTC
cdr3_aa: CAGGLAGGKETQYF

clone_size: NA
v_call: TRBV6-1
j_call: TRBJ1-1
d_call: TRBD1
cdr3_nt: TGTGCCAGCAGTACAACCGGGACAGGGGAGACTGAAGCTTTCTTT
cdr3_aa: CASSTTGTGETEAFF

clone_size: NA
v_call: TRBV11-2
j_call: TRBJ1-3
d_call: TRBD1
cdr3_nt: TGTGCCAGCAGCTTTTTGCGGCAGGGGGAAACTGGAAACACCATATATTTT
cdr3_aa: CASSFLRQGETGNTIYF

clone_size: NA
v_call: TRBV19
j_call: TRBJ1-6
d_call: TRBD1
cdr3_nt: TGTGCCACCCGGACAGGGTCTGCTTCACCCCTCCACTTT
cdr3_aa: CATRTGSASPLHF

clone_size: NA
v_call: TRBV5-6
j_call: TRBJ2-7
d_call: NA
cdr3_nt: TGTGCCAGCAGCTGGCGGGGCGGCCTCTCCTACGAGCAGTACTTC
cdr3_aa: CASSWRGGLSYEQYF

clone_size: NA
v_call: TRBV28
j_call: TRBJ2-1
d_call: NA
cdr3_nt: TGTGCCAGCAGTTCCCGTAATGAGCAGTTCTTC
cdr3_aa: CASSSRNEQFF

clone_size: NA
v_call: TRBV7-6
j_call: TRBJ2-2
d_call: NA
cdr3_nt: TGTGCCAGCAGCCCAGGCCAGGGAAAGGTATCCGGGGAGCTGTTTTTT
cdr3_aa: CASSPGQGKVSGELFF

clone_size: once
v_call: TRBV12-5
j_call: TRBJ2-6
d_call: NA
cdr3_nt: TGTGCTAGTGGTTTAAGGGGCGCTGGGGCCAACGTCCTGACTTTC
cdr3_aa: CASGLRGAGANVLTF

clone_size: few
v_call: TRBV14
j_call: TRBJ1-2
d_call: NA
cdr3_nt: TGTGCCAGCAGCCGAGATCAACAGGGCCCTCCTTATGGCTACACCTTC
cdr3_aa: CASSRDQQGPPYGYTF

clone_size: NA
v_call: TRBV7-2
j_call: TRBJ2-7
d_call: TRBD2
cdr3_nt: TGTGCCAGCAGCTTATGGACTAGCGGGGGCCCACACTACGAGCAGTACTTC
cdr3_aa: CASSLWTSGGPHYEQYF

clone_size: once
v_call: TRBV5-1
j_call: TRBJ1-1
d_call: NA
cdr3_nt: TGCGCCAGCAGCTTGGGCGGGGGTAACACTGAAGCTTTCTTT
cdr3_aa: CASSLGGGNTEAFF

clone_size: few
v_call: TRBV11-1
j_call: TRBJ2-3
d_call: NA
cdr3_nt: TGTGCCAGCAGCCAGCCTGACAAGGCCAACACAGATACGCAGTATTTT
cdr3_aa: CASSQPDKANTDTQYF

clone_size: NA
v_call: TRBV4-1
j_call: TRBJ1-2
d_call: NA
cdr3_nt: TGCGCCAGCAGCCAAGCTAACCCTAACTATGGCTACACCTTC
cdr3_aa: CASSQANPNYGYTF

clone_size: once
v_call: TRBV2
j_call: TRBJ2-5
d_call: NA
cdr3_nt: TGTGCCAGCAACCGGGCAGGGCGGGGTAGGGAGACCCAGTACTTC
cdr3_aa: CASNRAGRGRETQYF

clone_size: NA
v_call: TRBV7-2
j_call: TRBJ2-7
d_call: TRBD2
cdr3_nt: TGTGCCAGCAGCTTAGTAGCGGGGGGGTTCTACGAGCAGTACTTC
cdr3_aa: CASSLVAGGFYEQYF

clone_size: once
v_call: TRBV7-3
j_call: TRBJ2-2
d_call: TRBD2
cdr3_nt: TGTGCCAGCAGCTTAAGGGGGGGTTGGACCGGGGAGCTGTTTTTT
cdr3_aa: CASSLRGGWTGELFF

clone_size: NA
v_call: TRBV28
j_call: TRBJ2-5
d_call: TRBD1
cdr3_nt: TGTGCCAGCAGTTTAGCAGTTCGGCTATCTCGGGACAGCCAAGAGACCCAGTACTTC
cdr3_aa: CASSLAVRLSRDSQETQYF

clone_size: NA
v_call: TRBV27
j_call: TRBJ2-5
d_call: NA
cdr3_nt: TGTGCCAGCAGCCTACAACAGGGACGGGTCGGAGAGACCCAGTACTTC
cdr3_aa: CASSLQQGRVGETQYF

clone_size: once
v_call: TRBV7-9
j_call: TRBJ2-7
d_call: NA
cdr3_nt: TGTGCCAGCAACTTCGGCCAGGGCCCAGGGCGGGACCCCTACGAGCAGTACTTC
cdr3_aa: CASNFGQGPGRDPYEQYF

clone_size: NA
v_call: TRBV5-6
j_call: TRBJ1-6
d_call: TRBD1
cdr3_nt: TGTGCCAGCAGCCCCCGGGACAGGCTCAATTCACCCCTCCACTTT
cdr3_aa: CASSPRDRLNSPLHF

clone_size: NA
v_call: TRBV2
j_call: TRBJ1-6
d_call: TRBD1
cdr3_nt: TGTGCCAGCAGTCTCATTAAAAGGACAGGGGCGACCAGGAGCTCCTATAATTCACCCCTCCACTTT
cdr3_aa: CASSLIKRTGATRSSYNSPLHF

clone_size: NA
v_call: TRBV5-1
j_call: TRBJ1-2
d_call: NA
cdr3_nt: TGCGCCAGCAGCCCCCCGGGTTCGGGCTACACCTTC
cdr3_aa: CASSPPGSGYTF